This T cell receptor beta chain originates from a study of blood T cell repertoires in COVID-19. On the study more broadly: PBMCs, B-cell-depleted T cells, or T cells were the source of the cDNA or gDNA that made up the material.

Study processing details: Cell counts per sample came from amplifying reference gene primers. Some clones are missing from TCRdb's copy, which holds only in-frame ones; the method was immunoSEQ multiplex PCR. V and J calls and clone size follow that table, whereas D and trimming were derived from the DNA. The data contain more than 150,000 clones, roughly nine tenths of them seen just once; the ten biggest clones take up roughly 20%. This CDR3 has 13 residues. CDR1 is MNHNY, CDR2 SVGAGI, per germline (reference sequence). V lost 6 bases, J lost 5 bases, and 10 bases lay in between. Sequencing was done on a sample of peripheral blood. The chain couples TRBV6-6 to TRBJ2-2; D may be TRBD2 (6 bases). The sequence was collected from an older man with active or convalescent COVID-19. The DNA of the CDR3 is TGTGCCAGCAGGACTAGGGAGACCGGGGAGCTGTTTTTT. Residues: CASRTRETGELFF.